The 4 T cell receptor beta chains below come from one sample, sequenced in a study of CD8+CD57+ T cells in acquired aplastic anemia. The study profiled TCR beta VDJ and CDR3 using genomic DNA as template. TCRdb fed the reads into MiXCR, producing one record per CDR3 protein. Of 150,000 to 180,000 distinct CDR3 sequences in the sample, just over 50% were seen once. All sequencing subjects had displayed CD8+CD57+ cell expansion on flow cytometry. Sequenced sample: sorted CD4+, CD8+, or CD8+CD57+ T cells (not recorded which) from PBMCs. The receptors come from a human donor with aplastic anemia.

This clonotype was counted many times. The chain has TRBV13 and TRBJ2-7, with 8 bases aligning to TRBD2. This CDR3 has 14 amino acids. Germline V gene sequence: CDR1 PRHDT, CDR2 FYEKMQ (reference sequence). V dropped 4 bases and J dropped 2; count of bases not matched to a gene: 4. CDR3 residues: CASSSGTRTYEQYF. The DNA for the CDR3 is TGTGCCAGCAGCTCCGGGACTAGAACCTACGAGCAGTACTTC.

V gene TRBV20-1 combines with J gene TRBJ2-7; 8 nucleotides match TRBD2. Germline trimming cut 4 bases from V and 7 bases from J; bases unmatched to any gene: 12. The CDR3 extends over 14 amino acids. Germline V lookup: CDR1 DFQATT, CDR2 SNEGSKA (reference sequence). CDR3: CSATPGGAVREQYF. DNA for the CDR3: TGCAGTGCTACTCCCGGGGGGGCAGTTCGGGAGCAGTACTTC.

The table lists this clonotype with many counts. The chain employs TRBV19 and TRBJ2-1, with 10 bases that match TRBD2. Germline loops: CDR1 LNHDA, CDR2 SQIVND (reference sequence). The junction had 4 bases not matched to a gene; V was cut back by 7 bases and J by 1 base. This CDR3 spans 15 amino acids. CDR3 coding DNA: TGTGCCAGTAATCTAGCGGGGGCGTCCTACAATGAGCAGTTCTTC. Amino acids: CASNLAGASYNEQFF.

The chain uses TRBV19 and TRBJ2-3; TRBD1 agrees at 8 bases. The junction had 7 bases not matched to a gene; V was cut back by 2 bases and J by 6 bases. The germline gives CDR1 LNHDA, CDR2 SQIVND (reference sequence). The CDR3 consists of 15 residues. The CDR3 bases are TGTGCCAGTAGTATACGTCAGGGGGCAGGGGATACGCAGTATTTT. Residues: CASSIRQGAGDTQYF. Looking up the rest from reference TRBV19 and TRBJ2-3 gives the full variable domain: DGGITQSPKYLFRKEGQNVTLSCEQNLNHDAMYWYRQDPGQGLRLIYYSQIVNDFQKGDIAEGYSVSREKKESFPLTVTSAQKNPTAFYLCASSIRQGAGDTQYFGPGTRLTVL.